Listed below are T cell receptor beta chains from one sample, sequenced in a study of T cell repertoires in cytomegalovirus infection. TCRdb passed the reads through MiXCR, listing each CDR3 protein once. Among fewer than 700,000 distinct CDR3 sequences listed, approximately 24% were seen once. Sequenced sample: CD8+ T cells from PBMCs. The receptors shown here come from a human donor in good health (CMV status not recorded). Some clones in this sample may be carry-over from other donors' samples. Both conserved end residues are part of each CDR3. D genes are given only for firm matches. Expanded clones get a size class; other rows say once, few or many, or leave the size out.

cdr3_aa	cdr3_nt	d_call	j_call	v_call	clone_size
CASSLRQGQQETQYF	TGTGCCAGCAGCTTACGACAGGGTCAACAAGAGACCCAGTACTTC	TRBD1	TRBJ2-5	TRBV7-9	few
CASSGKNPYTQYF	TGTGCCAGCAGCGGTAAAAACCCTTATACGCAGTATTTT	NA	TRBJ2-3	TRBV9	NA
CASSYSASGEQFF	TGTGCCAGCAGTTACTCGGCTAGCGGGGAGCAGTTCTTC	TRBD2	TRBJ2-1	TRBV6-5	NA
CASSLGGALAYNEQFF	TGTGCCAGCAGTTTGGGAGGAGCCTTAGCATACAATGAGCAGTTCTTC	NA	TRBJ2-1	TRBV27	NA
CSVVRGMDYGYTF	TGCAGCGTTGTTAGGGGAATGGACTATGGCTACACCTTC	NA	TRBJ1-2	TRBV29-1	NA
CASSLGAILDTQYF	TGTGCCAGCAGCTTAGGTGCCATCTTGGATACGCAGTATTTT	NA	TRBJ2-3	TRBV7-2	NA
CASSLAVPGTGSSPLHF	TGTGCCAGCAGCTTAGCTGTCCCCGGGACAGGGTCTTCACCCCTCCACTTT	TRBD1	TRBJ1-6	TRBV7-8	NA
CASSLRQGLHTGELFF	TGTGCCAGCAGTTTAAGACAGGGTCTGCACACCGGGGAGCTGTTTTTT	TRBD1	TRBJ2-2	TRBV2	NA
CASSSQTGELFF	TGTGCCAGCAGCTCCCAGACCGGGGAGCTGTTTTTT	NA	TRBJ2-2	TRBV7-6	many
CASSGPGHSTYEQYF	TGTGCCAGCAGTGGACCGGGCCACTCCACCTACGAGCAGTACTTC	NA	TRBJ2-7	TRBV6-6	few
CASSLSFTGELFF	TGTGCCAGCAGCCTCAGCTTCACCGGGGAGCTGTTTTTT	NA	TRBJ2-2	TRBV7-6	many
CSVEPTDNYGYTF	TGCAGCGTTGAACCGACGGACAACTATGGCTACACCTTC	NA	TRBJ1-2	TRBV29-1	NA
CATSSDRGAETQYF	TGTGCCACCAGCAGTGACAGGGGGGCCGAGACCCAGTACTTC	TRBD1	TRBJ2-5	TRBV15	few
CASSPFGPSSYNEQFF	TGTGCCAGCAGTCCCTTCGGGCCTTCCTCCTACAATGAGCAGTTCTTC	NA	TRBJ2-1	TRBV3-1	NA
CASSYLPPDVLGSYNEQFF	TGTGCCAGCAGTTACTTACCCCCCGACGTCCTTGGCTCCTACAATGAGCAGTTCTTC	NA	TRBJ2-1	TRBV6-2/TRBV6-3	many
CASSQAGWAHNEQFF	TGTGCCAGCAGCCAGGCCGGCTGGGCTCACAATGAGCAGTTCTTC	NA	TRBJ2-1	TRBV14	NA
CASSQGTRTGKTQYF	TGTGCCAGCAGCCAGGGAACCCGCACGGGGAAGACCCAGTACTTC	NA	TRBJ2-5	TRBV7-8	NA
CSVEGGVGGQAYNEQFF	TGCAGCGTTGAAGGAGGGGTAGGGGGGCAAGCCTACAATGAGCAGTTCTTC	NA	TRBJ2-1	TRBV29-1	NA